The 27 T cell receptor beta chains in this list originate from one sample, sequenced in a study of vaccination effects on CD4 cells after COVID-19. The antigens of these receptors remain unknown. Sequencing was preceded by expansion of antigen-specific CD4+ T cells with viral peptide pools in the ViraFEST assay. Upon completion of under eleven days in culture, CD4+ T cells were isolated. The participants, recipients of two vaccine doses, got either BNT162b2 or mRNA-1273. Measured with immunoSEQ multiplex PCR; TCRdb has only the in-frame clones, and not every one. In the table there are about 16,000 clones, 60% to 85% of which are singletons. Specimen: CD4+ T cells from PBMCs cultured with HCoV-NL63 spike peptides, collected after COVID-19 vaccination. The receptors were sampled from a human donor who received a COVID-19 vaccine.

The rearrangement uses TRBV6-5 and TRBJ2-5; maybe TRBD2 (6 bases). CDR1 MNHEY and CDR2 SVGAGI come from the germline V gene. The CDR3 length is 14 residues. V dropped 3 bases and J dropped 7 bases, with 15 bases sitting between them. The CDR3 DNA reads TGTGCCAGCAGTTATCGTCGGGACTCGGGGACCCAGTACTTC. Its translation is CASSYRRDSGTQYF.

V gene TRBV3-1 (or the pseudogene TRBV3-2) combines with J gene TRBJ1-3; maybe TRBD1 (5 bases). The CDR3 is 15 residues long. Trimming stripped 1 base from V and 4 bases from J, with 11 bases between. Germline lookup yields CDR1 LGHDT and CDR2 YNNKEL (reference sequence). The CDR3 bases are TGTGCCAGCAGCCAAGGGGGGAAAGGGGGAAACACCATATATTTT. Translation: CASSQGGKGGNTIYF.

The genes are TRBV6-5 and TRBJ2-6; 7 positions match TRBD2. Trimming removed 2 bases from V and 3 bases from J; junction bases left unmatched: 1. The CDR3 totals 15 residues. CDR1 is MNHEY, CDR2 SVGAGI, per germline. The CDR3 bases are TGTGCCAGCAGTTACGTAGCGGGTGGGGCCAACGTCCTGACTTTC. Its translation: CASSYVAGGANVLTF.

This clone is large by share. This sequence joins TRBV6-5 and TRBJ1-2; D is unclear. Germline V gives CDR1 MNHEY, CDR2 SVGAGI. The CDR3 covers 13 residues. V lost 2 bases and J 1 base, leaving 5 bases between the germline ends. The CDR3 sequence is CASSYGLNYGYTF. CDR3 sequence (DNA): TGTGCCAGCAGTTACGGACTTAACTATGGCTACACCTTC.

The J gene is TRBJ1-3, the V gene TRBV19; perhaps TRBD1 as D (5 bases). This CDR3 has 16 amino acids. The germline V gene has CDR1 LNHDA and CDR2 SQIVND (reference sequence). V was trimmed by 5 bases and J by 0 bases, leaving 14 bases between them. For the CDR3, the DNA is TGTGCCAGTAGTCCGGAGGCAGGGCGCTCTGGAAACACCATATATTTT. Its translation is CASSPEAGRSGNTIYF.

V and J are TRBV18 and TRBJ1-1; 7 nucleotides line up with TRBD1. The CDR3 contains 16 residues. Germline values: CDR1 KGHSH, CDR2 LQKENI. The trim removed 4 bases at V and 6 bases at J, leaving 14 bases unmatched. The CDR3 sequence is CASSQVGDRVGAEAFF. The DNA for the CDR3 is TGTGCCAGCTCACAGGTTGGAGACAGGGTAGGTGCTGAAGCTTTCTTT. The entire variable domain, with the rest obtained from reference TRBV18 and TRBJ1-1, is as follows: NAGVMQNPRHLVRRRGQEARLRCSPMKGHSHVYWYRQLPEEGLKFMVYLQKENIIDESGMPKERFSAEFPKEGPSILRIQQVVRGDSAAYFCASSQVGDRVGAEAFFGQGTRLTVV.

This clone occurred once. The chain links TRBV5-6 to TRBJ1-2, with 8 bases aligning to TRBD1. Per the germline V gene, CDR1 is SGHDT and CDR2 is YYEEEE. The trim removed 4 bases at V and 2 bases at J, leaving 7 bases unmatched. CDR3 length: 15 amino acids. The CDR3 DNA reads TGTGCCAGCAGCCTGGTGGGACAGGTCAACTATGGCTACACCTTC. This sequence encodes CASSLVGQVNYGYTF. The full variable domain, in which reference TRBV5-6 and TRBJ1-2 provide the parts outside the CDR3, is DAGVTQSPTHLIKTRGQQVTLRCSPKSGHDTVSWYQQALGQGPQFIFQYYEEEERQRGNFPDRFSGHQFPNYSSELNVNALLLGDSALYLCASSLVGQVNYGYTFGSGTRLTVV.

V usage is TRBV28 and J usage is TRBJ2-7; no clear D gene. Between the trimmed V and J ends, which lost 6 bases and 3 bases, there was a span of 15 bases. From germline, CDR1 is MDHEN and CDR2 SYDVKM. The CDR3 is 14 residues long. This CDR3 reads CASRPQSSRYEQYF. CDR3 nucleotide sequence: TGTGCCAGCAGGCCCCAGTCGTCGCGCTACGAGCAGTACTTC.

This clone was seen a few times. The chain employs TRBV19 and TRBJ1-2, with TRBD1 matching over 7 bases. Germline V lookup: CDR1 LNHDA, CDR2 SQIVND (reference sequence). This CDR3 has 15 amino acids. Trimming removed 5 bases from V and 8 bases from J; junction bases left unmatched: 14. The CDR3 nucleotides read TGTGCCAGTAGTGTAACCGGGACAGCCATCAACGGCTACACCTTC. This encodes CASSVTGTAINGYTF.

V gene TRBV2 combines with J gene TRBJ2-2; 10 nucleotides align to TRBD2. Germline CDR1 SNHLY, CDR2 FYNNEI. Losses at the gene ends were 1 base for V and 4 bases for J; bases not matched to a gene: 0. The CDR3 is made up of 15 amino acids. CDR3 sequence: CASSEVAGGTGELFF. Written as DNA, the CDR3 is TGTGCCAGCAGTGAAGTAGCGGGAGGCACCGGGGAGCTGTTTTTT.

This clone was counted a few times. V usage is TRBV5-1 and J usage is TRBJ1-5; the D is unclear. This CDR3 is 16 amino acids long. From germline, CDR1 is SGHRS and CDR2 YFSETQ. Trimming shortened V by 2 bases and J by 6 bases, and 18 bases separated the two germline ends. In DNA, the CDR3 is TGCGCCAGCAGCTTTGAAGGTGGCGGCCAAGGTCAGCCCCAGCATTTT. Its translation: CASSFEGGGQGQPQHF.

J is TRBJ2-7 and V is TRBV19; D remains ambiguous. The V and J ends lost 9 bases and 5 bases respectively, with 14 bases between them. Germline-derived CDR1 and CDR2 are LNHDA and SQIVND (reference sequence). The CDR3 totals 12 residues. The CDR3 loop is CARVEAPDEQYF. DNA for the CDR3: TGTGCCAGAGTAGAAGCGCCGGACGAGCAGTACTTC. The full variable domain, in which reference TRBV19 and TRBJ2-7 provide the parts outside the CDR3, is DGGITQSPKYLFRKEGQNVTLSCEQNLNHDAMYWYRQDPGQGLRLIYYSQIVNDFQKGDIAEGYSVSREKKESFPLTVTSAQKNPTAFYLCARVEAPDEQYFGPGTRLTVT.

This clone was picked up a small number of times. The chain is built from TRBV19 and TRBJ1-3; D gene uncertain. CDR3 length: 14 amino acids. Germline loops: CDR1 LNHDA, CDR2 SQIVND (reference sequence). V shed 1 base and J shed 7 bases, with 11 bases lying between them. The CDR3 loop reads CASSIGARGNTIYF. The CDR3 DNA is TGTGCCAGTAGTATAGGGGCCCGAGGGAACACCATATATTTT.

The rearrangement uses TRBV5-1 and TRBJ2-1; the match to TRBD1 covers 8 bases. This CDR3 has 16 residues. Germline trimming cut 3 bases from V and 7 bases from J; bases unmatched to any gene: 12. From germline, CDR1 is SGHRS and CDR2 YFSETQ. The CDR3 coding sequence is TGCGCCAGCAGCTGGCGGGCCCTTACAGGGGGTAATGAGCAGTTCTTC. Translated, it gives CASSWRALTGGNEQFF.

The chain is built from TRBV2 and TRBJ2-7; D may be TRBD2 (6 bases). Trimming stripped 4 bases from V and 2 bases from J, with 12 bases between. The CDR3 is 14 amino acids. Germline CDR1 reads SNHLY; CDR2 reads FYNNEI. CDR3 bases: TGTGCCAGCAGTGGCGGGGAAAGCCCCTACGAGCAGTACTTC. This codes for CASSGGESPYEQYF.

Regarding this clone: At one end the junction does not follow the germline gene, possibly because of a read error. CDR3: CASSRDRGYGQYF. DNA for the CDR3: TGTGCCAGTAGCAGGGACAGGGGTTACGGGCAGTACTTC. This sequence joins TRBV19 and TRBJ2-7; 10 bases are shared with TRBD1. CDR3 length equals 13 residues. The germline V gene has CDR1 LNHDA and CDR2 SQIVND (reference sequence).

The chain uses TRBV6-2 or TRBV6-3 and TRBJ2-3, with D possibly being TRBD2 (5 bases). There are 13 residues in the CDR3. Germline lookup yields CDR1 MNHEY and CDR2 SVGEGT. Deletions cut 8 bases from V and 3 bases from J, with 12 bases between. The CDR3: CASCRRRTDTQYF. The CDR3 region has the DNA TGTGCCAGCTGCCGGAGGAGGACAGATACGCAGTATTTT.

The CDR3 here is CASSERDRSYEQYF. The CDR3 coding sequence is TGTGCCAGCAGCGAGCGCGACAGGAGCTACGAGCAGTACTTC. The rearrangement uses TRBV5-6 and TRBJ2-7, with D perhaps matching TRBD1 (6 bases). Trimming pared 4 bases from V and 3 bases from J, leaving 14 bases between. This CDR3 is 14 amino acids long. Germline CDR1 SGHDT, CDR2 YYEEEE. Variable domain in full (rest from reference TRBV5-6 and TRBJ2-7): DAGVTQSPTHLIKTRGQQVTLRCSPKSGHDTVSWYQQALGQGPQFIFQYYEEEERQRGNFPDRFSGHQFPNYSSELNVNALLLGDSALYLCASSERDRSYEQYFGPGTRLTVT.

V usage is TRBV5-1 and J usage is TRBJ2-2, with 14 positions matching TRBD2. V shed 0 bases and J 10 bases; nucleotides not matched to a gene: 5. The CDR3 contains 16 residues. The germline V gene has CDR1 SGHRS and CDR2 YFSETQ. CDR3 in amino acids: CASSLGLAGGPLELFF. The DNA for the CDR3 is TGCGCCAGCAGCTTGGGACTAGCGGGGGGGCCCTTGGAGCTGTTTTTT.

This clone appeared a single time. This chain links TRBV6-6 with TRBJ1-1; a possible D gene is TRBD1 (5 bases). CDR1 and CDR2 (germline): MNHNY, SVGAGI (reference sequence). V lost 6 bases, J lost 1 base, and 6 bases lay in between. The CDR3 has 12 residues. The CDR3 region is CASSDRNTEAFF. DNA of the CDR3: TGTGCCAGCAGCGACAGGAACACTGAAGCTTTCTTT.

The chain links TRBV7-2 to TRBJ1-1; no clear D. V lost 1 base, J lost 5 bases, and 11 bases lay in between. The CDR3 consists of 14 residues. Germline CDR1 reads SGHTA; CDR2 reads FQGNSA. This CDR3 is CASSLGVGVTEAFF. CDR3 bases: TGTGCCAGCAGCTTAGGGGTCGGGGTAACTGAAGCTTTCTTT.

The genes are TRBV11-2 and TRBJ2-7; TRBD1 matches at 9 bases. This CDR3 has 16 residues. V lost 0 bases and J lost 5; bases outside the gene matches: 8. Germline V gene sequence: CDR1 SGHAT, CDR2 FQNNGV. The CDR3, as DNA: TGTGCCAGCAGCTTAGATATCGGACAGGGGTCGGACGAGCAGTACTTC. As protein: CASSLDIGQGSDEQYF.

This sequence joins TRBV28 and TRBJ1-2, with unresolved D. V lost 6 bases and J lost 2, with 7 bases in between. The V gene's germline CDR1 is MDHEN and CDR2 SYDVKM. This CDR3 is 12 amino acids long. The CDR3 is CASRTSNYGYTF. The CDR3 nucleotides read TGTGCCAGCAGGACAAGCAACTATGGCTACACCTTC.

This clone showed up just a few times. This sequence joins TRBV2 and TRBJ2-1; 7 bases align to TRBD2. CDR3 length: 15 residues. The germline V gene encodes CDR1 SNHLY and CDR2 FYNNEI. The junction had 6 bases not matched to a gene; V was cut back by 5 bases and J by 2 bases. The CDR3: CASSLAGAPYNEQFF. CDR3 nucleotide sequence: TGTGCCAGCAGTTTAGCGGGCGCCCCCTACAATGAGCAGTTCTTC.

This clone is medium-sized in the sample. The chain uses TRBV18 and TRBJ2-1; TRBD2 matches at 12 bases. V was pared by 0 bases and J by 7 bases, with 4 bases of the junction left unmatched. Per germline, CDR1 KGHSH and CDR2 LQKENI. The CDR3 extends over 16 amino acids. The CDR3 region is CASSPPSSGGANEQFF. DNA of the CDR3: TGTGCCAGCTCACCACCATCTAGCGGGGGGGCAAATGAGCAGTTCTTC.

The CDR3 region is CASSSGQGRTNEKLFF. The CDR3 DNA is TGTGCCAGTAGTTCTGGACAGGGGAGGACTAATGAAAAACTGTTTTTT. This chain joins TRBV19 and TRBJ1-4; TRBD1 matches at 9 bases. After removal of 5 bases from V and 2 bases from J, the junction contained 6 bases not matched to a gene. The V gene's germline CDR1 is LNHDA and CDR2 SQIVND (reference sequence). The CDR3 length is 16 residues.

This clone was recorded a few times. This chain links TRBV7-2 with TRBJ1-5; 8 positions match TRBD1. V was pared by 5 bases and J by 0 bases, with 3 bases of the junction left unmatched. Germline assignment: CDR1 SGHTA and CDR2 FQGNSA. CDR3 size: 15 residues. CDR3 residues: CASSPGQGSNQPQHF. CDR3 nucleotides: TGTGCCAGCAGCCCCGGACAGGGTAGCAATCAGCCCCAGCATTTT.